This TCR beta chain originates from a study of shared clonotypes between healthy human individuals. With regard to this clone: Its target is not known.

TCRdb keeps only in-frame clones here, not all; method: immunoSEQ multiplex PCR. The profile covers more than 2,000,000 clones, with more than 80% appearing a single time and 0.35% to 0.5% taken by the ten largest. CDR3 length: 13 residues. V was shortened by 8 bases and J by 2 bases, with 11 bases between the two germline ends. Germline CDR1 SGHTA, CDR2 FQGNSA. Study outcomes and limitations: Naive subsets tended to show greater estimated richness than memory subsets. Owing to a small donor count, the genetic and exposure-history diversity represented was limited. In contrast to clonotypes shared by all four donors, non-shared clonotypes had lower generation probabilities.

Researchers partitioned CD4+ cells into CD45RA+ naive and CD45RA-negative memory subsets. This TCR was recovered from a man aged 18 to 30 in good health. Some clones in this sample may be carry-over from other donors' samples. The J gene is TRBJ2-3, the V gene TRBV7-2, with D tentatively TRBD1 or TRBD2 (5 bases each). What was sequenced was naive CD4+ T cells from PBMCs. Subset specified: CD45RA+ positively selected. The chain's CDR3 is CASGGQITDTQYF. Here the CDR3 DNA reads TGTGCCAGCGGAGGACAAATCACAGATACGCAGTATTTT.